These 28 T cell receptor beta chains came from one sample sequenced in a study of blood T cell repertoires in COVID-19. TCRdb's table, derived via immunoSEQ multiplex PCR, lists solely in-frame clones and lacks some. The table has roughly 500,000 clones, more than 85% seen once. Material: PBMCs or T cells enriched from blood (not recorded which). The receptors were sampled from a woman aged 60-75 years who had recovered from COVID-19.

J is TRBJ2-4 and V is TRBV5-5, with D possibly being TRBD2 (5 bases). Germline V CDR1 and CDR2: SGHKS, YYEKEE (reference sequence). The V end was cut by 4 bases, the J end by 3 bases, with 17 bases between. This CDR3 comprises 16 residues. Here the CDR3 DNA reads TGTGCCAGCAGCCCGTGGACGGGGATGAGCAAAAACATTCAGTACTTC. As protein: CASSPWTGMSKNIQYF.

In DNA form, the CDR3 reads TGTGCCAGCAGCTTGGGGGGACAGGGGGCGTTAGGAAACACCATATATTTT. Translation gives CASSLGGQGALGNTIYF. The chain joins TRBV5-4 to TRBJ1-3; 12 positions agree with TRBD1. The V gene end was trimmed by 0 bases and the J gene end by 4 bases; junction bases not matched to a gene: 5. There are 17 residues in the CDR3. CDR1 is SGHNT and CDR2 is YYREEE in the germline V gene (reference sequence).

The chain has TRBV5-6 and TRBJ2-1; 8 bases are shared with TRBD2. The CDR3 runs 18 residues. The V segment lost 3 bases and the J segment 8 bases; nucleotides outside the gene matches: 19. CDR1 is SGHDT, CDR2 YYEEEE, per germline. The CDR3 DNA reads TGTGCCAGCAGCTCACCCCGGGCGAGCGGGGGTCCCGGGTATGAGCAGTTCTTC. Its protein product is CASSSPRASGGPGYEQFF.

The chain links TRBV30 to TRBJ2-2, with 9 bases lining up with TRBD1. Per germline, CDR1 GTSNPN and CDR2 SVGIG (reference sequence). Trimming took 3 bases from V and 0 from J; bases not matched to a gene: 5. The CDR3 totals 16 residues. CDR3 in DNA: TGTGCCTGGAGGGACAGGGGAAGTACGAACACCGGGGAGCTGTTTTTT. Encoded protein: CAWRDRGSTNTGELFF. Complete variable domain (other parts from reference TRBV30 and TRBJ2-2): SQTIHQWPATLVQPVGSPLSLECTVEGTSNPNLYWYRQAAGRGLQLLFYSVGIGQISSEVPQNLSASRPQDRQFILSSKKLLLSDSGFYLCAWRDRGSTNTGELFFGEGSRLTVL.

Only a few counts were recorded for this clone. The chain joins TRBV7-9 to TRBJ2-7; 8 bases align to TRBD1. The CDR3 loop spans 15 amino acids. V dropped 5 bases and J dropped 2; count of bases not matched to a gene: 8. CDR1 is SEHNR, CDR2 FQNEAQ, per germline (reference sequence). The DNA for the CDR3 is TGTGCCAGCAGCCGTAGGACAGGGTCTGCCTACGAGCAGTACGTC. This gives the protein CASSRRTGSAYEQYV.

The rearrangement links TRBV6-5 to TRBJ1-1; 9 nucleotides line up with TRBD1. V gave up 5 bases and J gave up 3 bases; unmatched junction bases: 7. CDR1 is MNHEY, CDR2 SVGAGI, per germline. The CDR3 sequence is 15 residues long. The CDR3 DNA follows: TGTGCCAGCAGTCTGGGACAGGGATGGTACACTGAAGCTTTCTTT. As protein: CASSLGQGWYTEAFF.

The gene calls are TRBV5-6 and TRBJ2-3; 9 positions agree with TRBD1. The CDR3 sequence is 15 residues long. V trimming: 1 base; J trimming: 5 bases; junction bases outside the gene matches: 5. Germline lookup yields CDR1 SGHDT and CDR2 YYEEEE. Written as DNA, the CDR3 is TGTGCCAGCAGCTTGATCGACAGGGGGGGAGATACGCAGTATTTT. It specifies CASSLIDRGGDTQYF. The full variable domain, with the rest looked up from reference TRBV5-6 and TRBJ2-3, is DAGVTQSPTHLIKTRGQQVTLRCSPKSGHDTVSWYQQALGQGPQFIFQYYEEEERQRGNFPDRFSGHQFPNYSSELNVNALLLGDSALYLCASSLIDRGGDTQYFGPGTRLTVL.

This clone was counted only a few times. At the DNA level, this CDR3 is encoded by other sequences in the same sample as well. This sequence joins TRBV10-1 and TRBJ2-2; D is undetermined. Germline assignment: CDR1 WNHNN and CDR2 SYGVQD (reference sequence). This CDR3 has 15 amino acids. The germline V and J ends were trimmed by 1 base and 4 bases, with 10 bases remaining between them. The CDR3 region has the DNA TGCGCCAGCAGTGAGTTGGCCGGCGGCACCGGGGAGCTGTTTTTT. This gives the protein CASSELAGGTGELFF.

The chain couples TRBV14 to TRBJ1-6; D may be TRBD1 (6 bases). The CDR3 is 15 residues long. From germline, CDR1 is SGHDN and CDR2 FVKESK. Trimming took 3 bases from V and 9 from J, leaving 15 bases between them. The CDR3 DNA follows: TGTGCCAGCAGCCAGTCCACAGGGATCATTTCACCCCTCCACTTT. It encodes CASSQSTGIISPLHF. Supplemented by reference TRBV14 and TRBJ1-6, the full variable domain reads EAGVTQFPSHSVIEKGQTVTLRCDPISGHDNLYWYRRVMGKEIKFLLHFVKESKQDESGMPNNRFLAERTGGTYSTLKVQPAELEDSGVYFCASSQSTGIISPLHFGNGTRLTVT.

The chain joins TRBV4-2 to TRBJ2-1; perhaps TRBD2 as D (7 bases). The germline V and J ends were trimmed by 1 base and 1 base, with 14 bases remaining between them. The CDR3 consists of 17 residues. Germline V gene sequence: CDR1 LGHNA, CDR2 YNFKEQ. CDR3 in amino acids: CASSQGLGGQSYNEQFF. CDR3 coding DNA: TGTGCCAGCAGCCAAGGCCTGGGGGGGCAATCCTACAATGAGCAGTTCTTC.

The rearrangement uses TRBV29-1 and TRBJ1-2, with 7 bases that match TRBD1. J gave up 0 bases and V 6 bases, and 4 bases lay outside the gene matches. This CDR3 has 13 amino acids. Germline CDR1 and CDR2: SQVTM and ANQGSEA. CDR3 DNA: TGCAGCGTGAGAGGACAGGCTAACTATGGCTACACCTTC. Translated: CSVRGQANYGYTF.

The genes are TRBV6-6 and TRBJ2-1, with 7 bases aligning to TRBD1. The CDR3 has 15 amino acids. Losses at the gene ends were 2 bases for V and 8 bases for J; bases not matched to a gene: 9. Germline V gene data show CDR1 as MNHNY and CDR2 as SVGAGI (reference sequence). The CDR3 nucleotides read TGTGCCAGCAGTTACGGCACAGGGGAAGTATATGAGCAGTTCTTC. It yields the protein CASSYGTGEVYEQFF.

The rearrangement links TRBV7-8 to TRBJ2-6, with 9 bases matching TRBD1. CDR3 size: 18 residues. Germline V gives CDR1 SGHVS, CDR2 FQNEAQ. J gave up 0 bases and V 5 bases, and 8 bases lay outside the gene matches. As DNA, the CDR3 is TGTGCCAGCAGCCACCGGGACAGGGTTTCCTCTGGGGCCAACGTCCTGACTTTC. Protein product: CASSHRDRVSSGANVLTF.

The chain links TRBV7-9 to TRBJ2-1, with 8 bases fitting TRBD1. CDR1 is SEHNR, CDR2 FQNEAQ, per germline (reference sequence). The CDR3 has 15 amino acids. V lost 4 bases to trimming and J lost 0 bases; unmatched junction nucleotides: 2. The DNA of the CDR3 is TGTGCCAGCAGCTGGACAGGGAGCTCCTACAATGAGCAGTTCTTC. Translation gives CASSWTGSSYNEQFF.

The chain has TRBV28 and TRBJ1-2, with 9 positions matching TRBD1. CDR3 length: 14 amino acids. The junction had 6 bases not matched to a gene; V was cut back by 6 bases and J by 4 bases. In germline, CDR1 is MDHEN, CDR2 SYDVKM. Here the CDR3 DNA reads TGTGCCAGCAGGGCTGGACAGGGGCCCTATGGCTACACCTTC. Its protein product is CASRAGQGPYGYTF.

The chain links TRBV19 to TRBJ2-7; the match to TRBD1 covers 7 bases. Germline V CDR1 and CDR2: LNHDA, SQIVND (reference sequence). The CDR3 runs to 14 residues. Losses at the gene ends were 1 base for V and 0 bases for J; bases not matched to a gene: 0. The CDR3 DNA sequence: TGTGCCAGTAGTATAGGACAGGGCTCCTACGAGCAGTACTTC. Protein sequence: CASSIGQGSYEQYF. Drawing the rest from reference TRBV19 and TRBJ2-7, the complete variable domain is DGGITQSPKYLFRKEGQNVTLSCEQNLNHDAMYWYRQDPGQGLRLIYYSQIVNDFQKGDIAEGYSVSREKKESFPLTVTSAQKNPTAFYLCASSIGQGSYEQYFGPGTRLTVT.

The chain is built from TRBV9 and TRBJ1-6, with D perhaps matching TRBD1 (5 bases). Germline V gene data show CDR1 as SGDLS and CDR2 as YYNGEE. This CDR3 is 14 amino acids long. Trimming stripped 2 bases from V and 7 bases from J, with 10 bases between. CDR3 in amino acids: CASSVAGQNSPLHF. DNA of the CDR3: TGTGCCAGCAGCGTGGCGGGGCAAAATTCACCCCTCCACTTT.

The chain is built from TRBV7-2 and TRBJ2-2, with 11 bases identical to TRBD2. Germline V CDR1 and CDR2: SGHTA, FQGNSA. The CDR3 is 16 residues long. Trimming cost V 0 bases and J 4 bases; bases outside gene matches: 1. The CDR3 nucleotides read TGTGCCAGCAGCTTAGCGGGACTAGCGGTCACCGGGGAGCTGTTTTTT. It encodes CASSLAGLAVTGELFF. The full variable domain, completed using reference TRBV7-2 and TRBJ2-2, is GAGVSQSPSNKVTEKGKDVELRCDPISGHTALYWYRQSLGQGLEFLIYFQGNSAPDKSGLPSDRFSAERTGGSVSTLTIQRTQQEDSAVYLCASSLAGLAVTGELFFGEGSRLTVL.

The rearrangement joins TRBV7-9 to TRBJ1-2; TRBD1 matches 7 bases. The germline V gene encodes CDR1 SEHNR and CDR2 FQNEAQ (reference sequence). With 5 bases clipped from V and 0 bases from J, the junction kept 6 bases outside the gene matches. CDR3 length: 15 residues. The CDR3 loop reads CASSTGQETNYGYTF. The CDR3 bases are TGTGCCAGCAGCACAGGACAGGAGACTAACTATGGCTACACCTTC.

The V gene is TRBV20-1, the J gene TRBJ2-1; TRBD2 agrees at 9 bases. The CDR3 covers 10 residues. Germline loops: CDR1 DFQATT, CDR2 SNEGSKA (reference sequence). The trim removed 4 bases at V and 13 bases at J, leaving 2 bases unmatched. This CDR3 is CSATRGGQFF. For the CDR3, the DNA is TGCAGTGCTACGCGGGGGGGCCAGTTCTTC.

The rearrangement links TRBV15 to TRBJ1-5; 9 nucleotides match TRBD1. The CDR3 totals 14 residues. The V and J ends lost 7 bases and 4 bases, in that order; junction bases with no gene match: 5. Germline CDR1 reads LNHNV; CDR2 reads YYDKDF (reference sequence). The CDR3 bases are TGTGCCACCACTGAGACAGGGGGTAATCAGCCCCAGCATTTT. It encodes CATTETGGNQPQHF.

The rearrangement uses TRBV7-8 and TRBJ2-1; possibly TRBD2 for D (6 bases). CDR3 length: 13 residues. Germline assignment: CDR1 SGHVS and CDR2 FQNEAQ. Trimming removed 5 bases at V and 14 bases at J, with 19 bases between. CDR3 region: CASSLPDYSMKFF. For the CDR3, the DNA is TGTGCCAGCAGCCTCCCGGACTACTCTATGAAGTTCTTC.

V gene TRBV10-3 combines with J gene TRBJ2-1; tentative D call: TRBD1 (5 bases). V lost 6 bases and J lost 2, with 8 bases in between. The CDR3 extends over 13 amino acids. Germline V gene lookup returns CDR1 ENHRY and CDR2 SYGVKD. The CDR3 DNA follows: TGTGCCATCAGCCAGACAGCCTACAATGAGCAGTTCTTC. It translates to CAISQTAYNEQFF.

This CDR3 is CASSGVGGGTEAFF. The DNA for the CDR3 is TGTGCCAGCAGTGGGGTAGGGGGTGGAACTGAAGCTTTCTTT. The chain joins TRBV2 to TRBJ1-1; a possible D gene is TRBD1 (6 bases). Germline CDR1 and CDR2: SNHLY and FYNNEI. Trimming pared 4 bases from V and 5 bases from J, leaving 14 bases between. The CDR3 extends over 14 amino acids.

The genes are TRBV27 and TRBJ2-7; 7 positions match TRBD2. V lost 5 bases, J lost 2 bases, and 6 bases stayed unmatched. The CDR3 extends over 14 amino acids. Per the germline V gene, CDR1 is MNHEY and CDR2 is SMNVEV (reference sequence). CDR3: CASSATGRAYEQYV. CDR3 coding DNA: TGTGCCAGCAGTGCCACGGGGAGGGCCTACGAGCAGTACGTC.

The chain carries TRBV10-2 and TRBJ2-2; 10 bases fit TRBD2. Looked up from germline, CDR1 is WSHSY and CDR2 is SAAADI. The CDR3 covers 17 residues. Unmatched junction bases numbered 10, after V lost 6 bases and J lost 3 bases. CDR3 DNA sequence: TGCGCCAGCAGGCTCAGCGGGGGGGCTGAGGACACCGGGGAGCTGTTTTTT. Its protein is CASRLSGGAEDTGELFF.

V gene TRBV4-1 combines with J gene TRBJ1-2; possibly TRBD1 for D (6 bases). This CDR3 contains 14 residues. Looked up from germline, CDR1 is MGHRA and CDR2 is YSYEKL. The ends were cut back, 3 bases at V and 8 bases at J, with 16 bases in the middle. The CDR3 DNA reads as TGCGCCAGCAGCCACATAAACAGGGTAGGAGGCTACACCTTC. As protein: CASSHINRVGGYTF.

This sequence joins TRBV19 and TRBJ1-2, with D perhaps TRBD1 (6 bases). This CDR3 contains 14 residues. Trimming removed 3 bases from V and 6 bases from J, with 14 bases in between. The V gene's germline CDR1 is LNHDA and CDR2 SQIVND (reference sequence). DNA of the CDR3: TGTGCCAGTAGTATGGGGACAACGGTTCATGGCTACACCTTC. Translated: CASSMGTTVHGYTF. Complete variable domain (other parts from reference TRBV19 and TRBJ1-2): DGGITQSPKYLFRKEGQNVTLSCEQNLNHDAMYWYRQDPGQGLRLIYYSQIVNDFQKGDIAEGYSVSREKKESFPLTVTSAQKNPTAFYLCASSMGTTVHGYTFGSGTRLTVV.